A selection of T cell receptor beta chains follows, all from one sample in a study of blood T cells in healthy people across ages. TCRdb processed the 5' RACE reads anew with MiXCR; each CDR3 protein has one entry. The table lists 2 million or so distinct CDR3 sequences, just under 50% of them singletons. The sequencing input was blood. Receptors originate from a woman aged 40 to 49 in good health. CDR3s include the opening cysteine and the closing phenylalanine or tryptophan. The order of the fields is J gene, D gene, CDR3 length, clone size, V gene, CDR3 DNA, CDR3 protein. The D gene is left open where the match is weak. Rows give clone size only sometimes, using once, few, many, or a class for an expanded clone.

J gene: TRBJ2-7; D gene: NA; CDR3 length: 14; clone size: few; V gene: TRBV27; CDR3 DNA: TGTGCCAGCAGTTTATCCTGGACGGGCTACGAGCAGTACTTC; CDR3 protein: CASSLSWTGYEQYF
J gene: TRBJ1-4; D gene: NA; CDR3 length: 16; clone size: few; V gene: TRBV5-1; CDR3 DNA: TGCGCCAGCAGCCAGGGACCTTCGGGGACTAATGAAAAACTGTTTTTT; CDR3 protein: CASSQGPSGTNEKLFF
J gene: TRBJ2-1; D gene: TRBD2; CDR3 length: 14; clone size: NA; V gene: TRBV10-3; CDR3 DNA: TGTGCCATCGGTAGCGGGGGGGCCGTAAATGAGCAGTTCTTC; CDR3 protein: CAIGSGGAVNEQFF
J gene: TRBJ2-5; D gene: TRBD1; CDR3 length: 11; clone size: NA; V gene: TRBV10-3; CDR3 DNA: TGTGCCACCGGACAGGAAGAGACCCAGTACTTC; CDR3 protein: CATGQEETQYF
J gene: TRBJ1-2; D gene: TRBD1; CDR3 length: 15; clone size: NA; V gene: TRBV6-5; CDR3 DNA: TGTGCCAGCAGTTACTCGTGGACAGGGAACTATGGCTACACCTTC; CDR3 protein: CASSYSWTGNYGYTF
J gene: TRBJ2-1; D gene: TRBD2; CDR3 length: 13; clone size: NA; V gene: TRBV20-1; CDR3 DNA: TGCAGTGCCGGGGGGGTAGCGGGGTATGAGCAGTTCTTC; CDR3 protein: CSAGGVAGYEQFF
J gene: TRBJ2-3; D gene: NA; CDR3 length: 12; clone size: few; V gene: TRBV12-3/TRBV12-4; CDR3 DNA: TGTGCCAGCAGGACATACACAGATACGCAGTATTTT; CDR3 protein: CASRTYTDTQYF
J gene: TRBJ2-1; D gene: TRBD2; CDR3 length: 16; clone size: NA; V gene: TRBV6-1; CDR3 DNA: TGTGCCAGCAGCGCAGGACTAGCGAGAGGCGGCGATGAGCAGTTCTTC; CDR3 protein: CASSAGLARGGDEQFF
J gene: TRBJ2-3; D gene: NA; CDR3 length: 13; clone size: NA; V gene: TRBV24-1; CDR3 DNA: TGTGCCATCGGAGTTCCCGACACAGATACGCAGTATTTT; CDR3 protein: CAIGVPDTDTQYF
J gene: TRBJ2-4; D gene: TRBD1; CDR3 length: 13; clone size: NA; V gene: TRBV6-2/TRBV6-3; CDR3 DNA: TGTGCCAGCAGCCAGGGACAGGGGGCGGAGCAGTACTTC; CDR3 protein: CASSQGQGAEQYF
J gene: TRBJ2-5; D gene: NA; CDR3 length: 16; clone size: few; V gene: TRBV28; CDR3 DNA: TGTGCCAGCAGTCCTCGATTATGGGGCTCGCAAGAGACCCAGTACTTC; CDR3 protein: CASSPRLWGSQETQYF
J gene: TRBJ1-2; D gene: NA; CDR3 length: 15; clone size: NA; V gene: TRBV19; CDR3 DNA: TGTGCCAGTAGTACGGGGACAAGAAGTAACTATGGCTACACCTTC; CDR3 protein: CASSTGTRSNYGYTF
J gene: TRBJ2-1; D gene: TRBD2; CDR3 length: 17; clone size: once; V gene: TRBV5-8; CDR3 DNA: TGTGCCAGCAGCCGAATGGGACTAGCGGGGGTCAGCAATGAGCAGTTCTTC; CDR3 protein: CASSRMGLAGVSNEQFF
J gene: TRBJ1-5; D gene: NA; CDR3 length: 16; clone size: NA; V gene: TRBV18; CDR3 DNA: TGTGCCAGCTCACCATCAGGGGATCGGAGCAATCAGCCCCAGCATTTT; CDR3 protein: CASSPSGDRSNQPQHF
J gene: TRBJ2-5; D gene: NA; CDR3 length: 18; clone size: NA; V gene: TRBV21-1; CDR3 DNA: NA; CDR3 protein: CASSIVGGGIPSQETQYF
J gene: TRBJ2-2; D gene: NA; CDR3 length: 15; clone size: NA; V gene: TRBV28; CDR3 DNA: TGTGCCAGCAGTTTGCAGGGGCGGCAAGCCGGGGAGCTGTTTTTT; CDR3 protein: CASSLQGRQAGELFF
J gene: TRBJ2-5; D gene: TRBD1; CDR3 length: 15; clone size: NA; V gene: TRBV7-9; CDR3 DNA: TGTGCCAGCAGCCGGACAGGGATTTCCCAAGAGACCCAGTACTTC; CDR3 protein: CASSRTGISQETQYF
J gene: TRBJ2-7; D gene: TRBD2; CDR3 length: 15; clone size: NA; V gene: TRBV6-1; CDR3 DNA: TGTGCCAGCAGCCTGACTAGCCACCCCTACAATGAGCAGTACTTC; CDR3 protein: CASSLTSHPYNEQYF
J gene: TRBJ2-1; D gene: NA; CDR3 length: 15; clone size: NA; V gene: TRBV6-5; CDR3 DNA: TGTGCCAGCAGTTACCGACGGGGCTCCTACAATGAGCAGTTCTTC; CDR3 protein: CASSYRRGSYNEQFF
J gene: TRBJ2-1; D gene: NA; CDR3 length: 14; clone size: NA; V gene: TRBV29-1; CDR3 DNA: TGCAGCGTTGAATTGGGACTGCCAGCGAATGAGCAGTTCTTC; CDR3 protein: CSVELGLPANEQFF
J gene: TRBJ1-4; D gene: NA; CDR3 length: 15; clone size: NA; V gene: TRBV6-5; CDR3 DNA: TGTGCCAGCAGTTACTCCGGGGATTATAATGAAAAACTGTTTTTT; CDR3 protein: CASSYSGDYNEKLFF
J gene: TRBJ2-1; D gene: TRBD2; CDR3 length: 17; clone size: few; V gene: TRBV5-1; CDR3 DNA: TGCGCCAGCAGCTTGGAACCCCCAGCGGGGGGGTCCGATGAGCAGTTCTTC; CDR3 protein: CASSLEPPAGGSDEQFF
J gene: TRBJ2-5; D gene: TRBD2; CDR3 length: 18; clone size: NA; V gene: TRBV20-1; CDR3 DNA: TGCAGTGCTAGAGATGGGGAGACTAGCGGGGGGCCGGGGGAGACCCAGTACTTC; CDR3 protein: CSARDGETSGGPGETQYF
J gene: TRBJ2-5; D gene: TRBD2; CDR3 length: 16; clone size: NA; V gene: TRBV6-5; CDR3 DNA: TGTGCCAGCAGTAAACTAGCGGGGGGGGTGCAAGAGACCCAGTACTTC; CDR3 protein: CASSKLAGGVQETQYF
J gene: TRBJ2-4; D gene: TRBD1; CDR3 length: 12; clone size: NA; V gene: TRBV29-1; CDR3 DNA: TGCAGCGTTCTAGGACAGGGGCGGGAGCAGTACTTC; CDR3 protein: CSVLGQGREQYF
J gene: TRBJ2-3; D gene: TRBD1; CDR3 length: 14; clone size: NA; V gene: TRBV6-5; CDR3 DNA: TGTGCCAGCAGTTACTTTAATGAGCCAGGGGGGCAGTATTTT; CDR3 protein: CASSYFNEPGGQYF
J gene: TRBJ2-1; D gene: NA; CDR3 length: 14; clone size: few; V gene: TRBV15; CDR3 DNA: TGTGCCACCAGCAGAAACTCTAGGGCTTCCGAGCAGTTCTTC; CDR3 protein: CATSRNSRASEQFF
J gene: TRBJ1-1; D gene: NA; CDR3 length: 13; clone size: NA; V gene: TRBV6-2/TRBV6-3; CDR3 DNA: TGTGCCAGCAGTTACTCGAGTTTGCAGGGGGCTTTCTTT; CDR3 protein: CASSYSSLQGAFF
J gene: TRBJ1-2; D gene: NA; CDR3 length: 15; clone size: few; V gene: TRBV21-1; CDR3 DNA: TGTGCCAGCAGCGATAGGACAGGGGTAAACTATGGCTACACCTTC; CDR3 protein: CASSDRTGVNYGYTF
J gene: TRBJ2-1; D gene: NA; CDR3 length: 14; clone size: NA; V gene: TRBV6-5; CDR3 DNA: TGTGCCAGCGGGGGCAAGGTGCAATACAATGAGCAGTTCTTC; CDR3 protein: CASGGKVQYNEQFF
J gene: TRBJ1-2; D gene: NA; CDR3 length: 12; clone size: NA; V gene: TRBV2; CDR3 DNA: TGTGCCAGCAAGCGGGGGGACTATGGCTACACCTTC; CDR3 protein: CASKRGDYGYTF
J gene: TRBJ1-5; D gene: NA; CDR3 length: 15; clone size: NA; V gene: TRBV20-1; CDR3 DNA: TGCAGTGCTGCACGAGGACAGTATAGCAATCAGCCCCAGCATTTT; CDR3 protein: CSAARGQYSNQPQHF
J gene: TRBJ2-3; D gene: NA; CDR3 length: 15; clone size: NA; V gene: TRBV27; CDR3 DNA: TGTGCCAGCACCCCTCTGGGTCCCCGCACAGATACGCAGTATTTT; CDR3 protein: CASTPLGPRTDTQYF
J gene: TRBJ1-2; D gene: TRBD1; CDR3 length: 14; clone size: NA; V gene: TRBV20-1; CDR3 DNA: TGCAGTGCTAGAGATCGGACAGGCGTCACTGGCTACACCTTC; CDR3 protein: CSARDRTGVTGYTF
J gene: TRBJ2-6; D gene: TRBD1; CDR3 length: 18; clone size: NA; V gene: TRBV7-8; CDR3 DNA: TGTGCCAGCAGCTTACCCACAGGGGGGAACTCTGGGGCCAACGTCCTGACTTTC; CDR3 protein: CASSLPTGGNSGANVLTF
J gene: TRBJ2-7; D gene: TRBD1; CDR3 length: 14; clone size: few; V gene: TRBV11-2; CDR3 DNA: TGTGCCAGCAGCCAAGAGACAGGGGGAAATGAGCAGTACTTC; CDR3 protein: CASSQETGGNEQYF
J gene: TRBJ2-4; D gene: TRBD1; CDR3 length: 14; clone size: few; V gene: TRBV11-2; CDR3 DNA: TGTGCCAGCAGCCCCACAGGGGGCGGAAACATTCAGTACTTC; CDR3 protein: CASSPTGGGNIQYF
J gene: TRBJ2-6; D gene: NA; CDR3 length: 17; clone size: few; V gene: TRBV7-8; CDR3 DNA: TGTGCCAGCAGCCCGTGGGGGTCTTTTGAACGGGCCAACGTCCTGACTTTC; CDR3 protein: CASSPWGSFERANVLTF
J gene: TRBJ2-1; D gene: NA; CDR3 length: 14; clone size: few; V gene: TRBV12-3/TRBV12-4; CDR3 DNA: TGTGCCAGCAGTTTTGGTACAGACTACAATGAGCAGTTCTTC; CDR3 protein: CASSFGTDYNEQFF
J gene: TRBJ2-3; D gene: TRBD2; CDR3 length: 19; clone size: few; V gene: TRBV7-9; CDR3 DNA: TGTGCCAGCAGCTCACCGCACTCTAGCGGGGGAGGGAGCTCAGATACGCAGTATTTT; CDR3 protein: CASSSPHSSGGGSSDTQYF
J gene: TRBJ2-1; D gene: TRBD1; CDR3 length: 18; clone size: few; V gene: TRBV7-2; CDR3 DNA: TGTGCCAGCAGCGGTCTACCTGGGGGACAGACCTCCTACAATGAGCAGTTCTTC; CDR3 protein: CASSGLPGGQTSYNEQFF
J gene: TRBJ2-7; D gene: NA; CDR3 length: 13; clone size: NA; V gene: TRBV20-1; CDR3 DNA: TGCAGTGTCCTCCTCCTTGCACACTACGAGCAGTACTTC; CDR3 protein: CSVLLLAHYEQYF
J gene: TRBJ2-7; D gene: NA; CDR3 length: 11; clone size: few; V gene: TRBV29-1; CDR3 DNA: TGCAGCGTTGGGACAAACTACGAGCAGTACTTC; CDR3 protein: CSVGTNYEQYF
J gene: TRBJ2-7; D gene: NA; CDR3 length: 13; clone size: few; V gene: TRBV6-2/TRBV6-3; CDR3 DNA: TGTGCCAGCAGTTACGTCAGGGGAGGCGAGCAGTACTTC; CDR3 protein: CASSYVRGGEQYF
J gene: TRBJ2-1; D gene: TRBD1; CDR3 length: 16; clone size: NA; V gene: TRBV20-1; CDR3 DNA: TGCAGTGCACTAAAACCGGGACAGGGGATCGGGAAGGAGCAGTTCTTC; CDR3 protein: CSALKPGQGIGKEQFF
J gene: TRBJ2-5; D gene: NA; CDR3 length: 15; clone size: NA; V gene: TRBV5-5; CDR3 DNA: TGTGCCAGCAGCCGAATCAGTGGGTACCAAGAGACCCAGTACTTC; CDR3 protein: CASSRISGYQETQYF
J gene: TRBJ2-5; D gene: NA; CDR3 length: 14; clone size: NA; V gene: TRBV4-2; CDR3 DNA: TGTGCCAGCAGCCAAGCTCCGGGCGCGGAGACCCAGTACTTC; CDR3 protein: CASSQAPGAETQYF
J gene: TRBJ1-1; D gene: NA; CDR3 length: 16; clone size: NA; V gene: TRBV6-1; CDR3 DNA: TGTGCCAGCAGTGAAGCGCTCGGCAGCCCGAACACTGAAGCTTTCTTT; CDR3 protein: CASSEALGSPNTEAFF
J gene: TRBJ2-3; D gene: TRBD2; CDR3 length: 18; clone size: few; V gene: TRBV4-2; CDR3 DNA: TGTGCCAGCAGCCACCAGGACTGGCCCAGCGGGGGAGAGGATACGCAGTATTTT; CDR3 protein: CASSHQDWPSGGEDTQYF